This T cell receptor beta chain was sequenced for a study of T cell repertoires in cytomegalovirus infection. Study details: The public TCR beta signatures pointed to both CMV infection and matching HLA type. Whole-study results and caveats: Within the response measured ex vivo, HLA-C-restricted CMV-specific TCR beta clonotypes were dominant. CMV carriers with the relevant HLA were identified by cumulative public TCR beta family frequency.

TCRdb re-derived calls from the reads in MiXCR, one entry per CDR3 protein. This repertoire shows 250,000 to 350,000 distinct CDR3 sequences, roughly 25% found once; its top ten account for about 14%. Comments on this clonotype: Its target is unknown.

The V gene's germline CDR1 is LGHNT and CDR2 FRNRAP. V dropped 0 bases and J dropped 4 bases, with 18 bases sitting between them. The CDR3 extends over 17 amino acids. This clonotype originated in a human donor in good health (CMV status not recorded). Some clones in this sample may be carry-over from other donors' samples. J is TRBJ1-2 and V is TRBV12-5; D remains ambiguous. The sequenced material came from PBMCs. This CDR3 is CASGLVPFPRAAYGYTF. The CDR3 region has the DNA TGTGCTAGTGGTTTGGTACCCTTCCCGAGGGCCGCCTATGGCTACACCTTC.